A single sample gave rise to the 12 T cell receptor beta chains below, sequenced in a study of blood T cell repertoires in COVID-19. TCRdb's copy holds only in-frame clones and misses some; the assay was immunoSEQ multiplex PCR. The sample yields roughly 120,000 clones, 82% seen once. Sequenced input: peripheral blood. The receptors derive from a man in his sixties or seventies with active or convalescent COVID-19.

The chain links TRBV9 to TRBJ2-2; 7 bases agree with TRBD2. The CDR3 runs 15 residues. Per the germline V gene, CDR1 is SGDLS and CDR2 is YYNGEE. J was trimmed by 2 bases and V by 3 bases; bases with no gene match: 4. The CDR3 bases are TGTGCCAGCAGCGCTAGCGGAGCTAACACCGGGGAGCTGTTTTTT. Its protein product is CASSASGANTGELFF.

The gene calls are TRBV2 and TRBJ1-2, with TRBD1 as a possible D gene (5 bases). This CDR3 has 12 amino acids. The V end lost 2 bases, the J end lost 7 bases, and 8 bases lay between the germline ends. From germline, CDR1 is SNHLY and CDR2 FYNNEI. The CDR3 DNA follows: TGTGCCAGCAGTGAATACGGGGGTGGCTACACCTTC. This gives the protein CASSEYGGGYTF.

The gene calls are TRBV9 and TRBJ2-7, with TRBD1 as a possible D gene (5 bases). The CDR3 is 14 amino acids. Looked up from germline, CDR1 is SGDLS and CDR2 is YYNGEE. Trimming took 2 bases from V and 2 from J, leaving 11 bases between them. The CDR3 loop is CASSVVPGTYEQYF. As DNA, the CDR3 is TGTGCCAGCAGCGTCGTTCCAGGGACCTACGAGCAGTACTTC.

The chain couples TRBV12-3 or TRBV12-4 to TRBJ2-7; no reliable D call. The CDR3 is 13 residues long. V gave up 4 bases and J gave up 1 base, with 8 bases separating them. In nucleotides, the CDR3 is TGTGCCAGCAGTTCGTACGGGTCCTACGAGCAGTACTTC. Its protein is CASSSYGSYEQYF.

CDR3 nucleotide sequence: TGTGCCAGCAGGGGGGGGGACAGGGGAGACAATCAGCCCCAGCATTTT. Its protein is CASRGGDRGDNQPQHF. This sequence joins TRBV28 and TRBJ1-5, with 10 bases matching TRBD1. Unmatched junction bases numbered 8, after V lost 6 bases and J lost 3 bases. CDR1 is MDHEN and CDR2 is SYDVKM in the germline V gene. There are 16 residues in the CDR3.

The V gene is TRBV5-5, the J gene TRBJ1-6, with 11 bases aligning to TRBD1. The CDR3 extends over 17 amino acids. V was pared by 4 bases and J by 7 bases, with 10 bases of the junction left unmatched. CDR1 SGHKS and CDR2 YYEKEE come from the germline V gene (reference sequence). The CDR3 loop is CASSPRGTGGENSPLHF. The CDR3 region has the DNA TGTGCCAGCAGCCCTCGGGGGACAGGGGGAGAGAATTCACCCCTCCACTTT.

The chain joins TRBV7-3 to TRBJ1-2, with TRBD1 matching 9 bases. V lost 0 bases to trimming and J lost 7 bases; unmatched junction nucleotides: 12. This CDR3 comprises 17 residues. In germline, CDR1 is SGHTA, CDR2 FQGTGA. The CDR3 nucleotides read TGTGCCAGCAGCTTAACCCCTCCGGGACAGGGAATGGGTGGCTACACCTTC. Translating gives CASSLTPPGQGMGGYTF.

This clone was detected only a few times. V gene TRBV5-4 combines with J gene TRBJ2-3; a possible D gene is TRBD2 (6 bases). V was clipped by 4 bases and J by 3 bases, with 15 bases between them. The germline V gene has CDR1 SGHNT and CDR2 YYREEE (reference sequence). The CDR3 runs to 15 residues. CDR3: CASSRRDSRTDTQYF. The CDR3, as DNA: TGTGCCAGCAGCCGCCGGGACTCCCGGACAGATACGCAGTATTTT.

The chain has TRBV5-1 and TRBJ2-3, with TRBD1 as a possible D gene (5 bases). CDR1 and CDR2 from the germline V gene are SGHRS and YFSETQ. V lost 4 bases and J 4 bases, leaving 10 bases between the germline ends. This CDR3 has 13 amino acids. The DNA of the CDR3 is TGCGCCAGCAGCGGGCAGGGCTCAGATACGCAGTATTTT. This translates into CASSGQGSDTQYF. Full variable domain (rest looked up from reference TRBV5-1 and TRBJ2-3): KAGVTQTPRYLIKTRGQQVTLSCSPISGHRSVSWYQQTPGQGLQFLFEYFSETQRNKGNFPGRFSGRQFSNSRSEMNVSTLELGDSALYLCASSGQGSDTQYFGPGTRLTVL.

This rearrangement joins TRBV21-1 to TRBJ2-7; the table gives TRBD1 as D, unverified against the DNA. TRBV21-1 is tagged as a pseudogene. The CDR3 has 15 amino acids. As DNA, the CDR3 is TGTGCCAGCAGCAAACAGGGGTCCAATGGATACGAGCAGTACTTC. Protein: CASSKQGSNGYEQYF.

The rearrangement links TRBV5-4 to TRBJ1-2; D is possibly TRBD1 (5 bases). CDR1 is SGHNT, CDR2 YYREEE, per germline (reference sequence). Deletions cut 4 bases from V and 3 bases from J, with 19 bases between. CDR3 size: 16 residues. In nucleotides, the CDR3 is TGTGCCAGCAGCCGCGGTAGGGCGGAACAGGACTATGGCTACACCTTC. Amino acids: CASSRGRAEQDYGYTF.

This chain uses TRBV28 with TRBJ1-1; 8 bases match TRBD1. This CDR3 contains 12 residues. Germline CDR1 MDHEN, CDR2 SYDVKM. With V trimmed by 6 bases and J by 5 bases, 2 bases remained unmatched. CDR3 amino acids: CASRYRGTEAFF. In nucleotides, the CDR3 is TGTGCCAGCAGATACAGGGGGACTGAAGCTTTCTTT.